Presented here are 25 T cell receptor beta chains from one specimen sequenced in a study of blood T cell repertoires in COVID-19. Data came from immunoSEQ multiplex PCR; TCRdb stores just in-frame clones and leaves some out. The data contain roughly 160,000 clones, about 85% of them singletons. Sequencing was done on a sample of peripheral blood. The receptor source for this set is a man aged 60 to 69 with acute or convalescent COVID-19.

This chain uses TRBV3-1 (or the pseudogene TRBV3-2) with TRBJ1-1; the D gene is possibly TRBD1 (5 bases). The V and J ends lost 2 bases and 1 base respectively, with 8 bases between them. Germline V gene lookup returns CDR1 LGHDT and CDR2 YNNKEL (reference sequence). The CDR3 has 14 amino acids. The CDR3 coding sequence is TGTGCCAGCAGCCAACGCGACAGGAACACTGAAGCTTTCTTT. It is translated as CASSQRDRNTEAFF.

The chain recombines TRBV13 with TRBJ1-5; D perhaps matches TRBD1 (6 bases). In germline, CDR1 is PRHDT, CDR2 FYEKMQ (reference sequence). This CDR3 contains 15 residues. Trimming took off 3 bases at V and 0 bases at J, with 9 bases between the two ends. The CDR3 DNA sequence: TGTGCCAGCAGCTTTGGGGGCCGTAGCAATCAGCCCCAGCATTTT. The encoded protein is CASSFGGRSNQPQHF.

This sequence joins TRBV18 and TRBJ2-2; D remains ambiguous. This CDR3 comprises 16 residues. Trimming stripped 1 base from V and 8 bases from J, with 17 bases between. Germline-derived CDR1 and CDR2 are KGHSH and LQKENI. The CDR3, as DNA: TGTGCCAGCTCACCACGCCTCCCTGGCGGTCAAGGGGAGCTGTTTTTT. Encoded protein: CASSPRLPGGQGELFF.

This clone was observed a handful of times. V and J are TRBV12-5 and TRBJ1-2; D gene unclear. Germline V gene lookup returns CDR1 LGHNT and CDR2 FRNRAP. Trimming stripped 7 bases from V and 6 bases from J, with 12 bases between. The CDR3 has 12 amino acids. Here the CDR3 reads CASALEWDGYTF. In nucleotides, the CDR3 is TGTGCTAGTGCCCTGGAGTGGGATGGCTACACCTTC.

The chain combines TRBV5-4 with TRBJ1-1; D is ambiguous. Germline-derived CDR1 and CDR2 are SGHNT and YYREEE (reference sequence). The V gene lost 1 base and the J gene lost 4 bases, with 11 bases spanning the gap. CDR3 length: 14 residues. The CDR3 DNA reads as TGTGCCAGCAGCTTGAGGGAGATGGGCACTGAAGCTTTCTTT. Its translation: CASSLREMGTEAFF.

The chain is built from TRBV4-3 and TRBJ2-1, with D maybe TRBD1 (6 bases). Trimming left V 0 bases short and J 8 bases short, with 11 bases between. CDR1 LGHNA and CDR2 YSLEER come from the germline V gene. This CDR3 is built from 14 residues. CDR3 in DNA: TGCGCCAGCAGCCAAGATATCAGGGGCTATGAGCAGTTCTTC. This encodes CASSQDIRGYEQFF.

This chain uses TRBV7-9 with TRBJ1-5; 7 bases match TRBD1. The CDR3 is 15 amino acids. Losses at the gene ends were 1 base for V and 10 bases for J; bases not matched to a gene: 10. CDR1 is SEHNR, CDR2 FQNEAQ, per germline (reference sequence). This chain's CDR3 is CASSLGNQGESPQHF. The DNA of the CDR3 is TGTGCCAGCAGCTTAGGGAATCAGGGGGAGTCCCCCCAGCATTTT.

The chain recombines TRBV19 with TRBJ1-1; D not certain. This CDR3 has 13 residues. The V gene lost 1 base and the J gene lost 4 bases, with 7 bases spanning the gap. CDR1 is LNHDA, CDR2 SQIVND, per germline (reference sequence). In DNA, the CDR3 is TGTGCCAGTAGTATAGGGCCCTCCACTGAAGCTTTCTTT. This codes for CASSIGPSTEAFF.

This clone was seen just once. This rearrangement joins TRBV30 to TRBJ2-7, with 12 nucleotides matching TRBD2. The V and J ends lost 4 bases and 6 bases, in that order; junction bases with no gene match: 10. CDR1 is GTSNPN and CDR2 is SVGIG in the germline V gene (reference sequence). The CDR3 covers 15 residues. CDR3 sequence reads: CAWTSGRGGLAEQYF. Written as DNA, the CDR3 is TGTGCCTGGACTAGCGGGAGGGGCGGGCTCGCCGAGCAGTACTTC.

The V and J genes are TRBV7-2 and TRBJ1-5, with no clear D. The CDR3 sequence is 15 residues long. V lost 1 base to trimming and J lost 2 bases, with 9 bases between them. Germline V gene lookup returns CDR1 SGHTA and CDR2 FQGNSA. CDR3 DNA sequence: TGTGCCAGCAGCTTAGGCACAGCCCGCAATCAGCCCCAGCATTTT. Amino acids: CASSLGTARNQPQHF.

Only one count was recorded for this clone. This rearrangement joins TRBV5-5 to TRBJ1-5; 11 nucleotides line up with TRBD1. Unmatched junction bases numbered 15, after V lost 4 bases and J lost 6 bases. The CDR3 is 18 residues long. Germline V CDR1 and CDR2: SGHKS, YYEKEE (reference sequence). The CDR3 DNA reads TGTGCCAGCAGCCCCGGCCCGGTTCTGGACAGGGGGCTTCAGCCCCAGCATTTT. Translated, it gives CASSPGPVLDRGLQPQHF.

CDR3 in amino acids: CAWRGTFDYGYTF. The CDR3 nucleotides read TGTGCCTGGAGAGGGACTTTCGATTATGGCTACACCTTC. The gene calls are TRBV30 and TRBJ1-2, with a possible D match to TRBD1 (5 bases). V lost 3 bases to trimming and J lost 5 bases, with 13 bases between them. Germline V gene sequence: CDR1 GTSNPN, CDR2 SVGIG (reference sequence). This CDR3 is 13 amino acids long.

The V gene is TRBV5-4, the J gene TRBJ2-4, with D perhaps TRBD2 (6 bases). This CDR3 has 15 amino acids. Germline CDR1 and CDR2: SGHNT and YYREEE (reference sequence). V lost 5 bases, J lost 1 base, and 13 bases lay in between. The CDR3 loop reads CASSKEGWAKNIQYF. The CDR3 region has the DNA TGTGCCAGCAGTAAGGAGGGCTGGGCCAAAAACATTCAGTACTTC.

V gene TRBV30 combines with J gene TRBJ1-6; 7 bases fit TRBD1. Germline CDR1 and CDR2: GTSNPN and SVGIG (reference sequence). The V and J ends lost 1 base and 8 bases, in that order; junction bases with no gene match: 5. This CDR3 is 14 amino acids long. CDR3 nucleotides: TGTGCCTGGAGTGGGACAGGTTCTCATTCACCCCTCCACTTT. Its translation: CAWSGTGSHSPLHF.

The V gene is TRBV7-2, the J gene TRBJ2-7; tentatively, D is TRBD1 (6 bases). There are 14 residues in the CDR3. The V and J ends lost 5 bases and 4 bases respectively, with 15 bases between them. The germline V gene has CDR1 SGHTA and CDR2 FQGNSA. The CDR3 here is CASSGGGSVYEQYF. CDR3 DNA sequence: TGTGCCAGCAGCGGGGGCGGGTCGGTGTACGAGCAGTACTTC.

The CDR3 region has the DNA TGTGCCAGCAGCCCGGGGTCCCAGAACTATGGCTACACCTTC. Translating gives CASSPGSQNYGYTF. This chain joins TRBV5-6 and TRBJ1-2; D gene ambiguous. The CDR3 is made up of 14 amino acids. The germline gives CDR1 SGHDT, CDR2 YYEEEE. The V and J ends lost 4 bases and 2 bases respectively, with 12 bases between them.

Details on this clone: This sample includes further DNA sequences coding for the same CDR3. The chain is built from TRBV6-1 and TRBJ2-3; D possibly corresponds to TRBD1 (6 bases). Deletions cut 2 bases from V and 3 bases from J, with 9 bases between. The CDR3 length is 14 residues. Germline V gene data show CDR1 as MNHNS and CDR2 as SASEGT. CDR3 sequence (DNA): TGTGCCAGCAGTGAAATGAGGGGGACAGATACGCAGTATTTT. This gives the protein CASSEMRGTDTQYF.

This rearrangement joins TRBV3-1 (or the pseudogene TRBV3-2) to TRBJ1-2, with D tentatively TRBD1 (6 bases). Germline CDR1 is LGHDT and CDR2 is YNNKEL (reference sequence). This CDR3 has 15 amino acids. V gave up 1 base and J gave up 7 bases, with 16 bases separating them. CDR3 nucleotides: TGTGCCAGCAGCCAAGTCATGGGCTCAGGGGCTGGCTACACCTTC. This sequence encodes CASSQVMGSGAGYTF.

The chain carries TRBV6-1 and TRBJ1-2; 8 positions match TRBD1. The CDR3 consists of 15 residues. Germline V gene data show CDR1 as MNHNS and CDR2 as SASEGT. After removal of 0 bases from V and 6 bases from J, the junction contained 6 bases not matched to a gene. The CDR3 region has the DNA TGTGCCAGCAGTGAAGCGTACCGGGACAGGAATGGCTACACCTTC. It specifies CASSEAYRDRNGYTF.

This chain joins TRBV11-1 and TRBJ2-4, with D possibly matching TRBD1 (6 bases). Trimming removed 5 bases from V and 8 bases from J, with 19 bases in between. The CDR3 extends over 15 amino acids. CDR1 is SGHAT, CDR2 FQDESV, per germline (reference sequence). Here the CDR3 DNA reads TGTGCCAGCAGCCGGATACAGGGTAGGGGAGACATTCAGTACTTC. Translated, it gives CASSRIQGRGDIQYF.

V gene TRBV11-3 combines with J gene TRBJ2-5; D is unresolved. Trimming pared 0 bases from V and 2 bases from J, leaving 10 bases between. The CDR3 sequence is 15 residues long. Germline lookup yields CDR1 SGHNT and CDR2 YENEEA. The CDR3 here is CASSLDGQDQETQYF. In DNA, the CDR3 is TGTGCCAGCAGCTTAGATGGTCAGGATCAAGAGACCCAGTACTTC.

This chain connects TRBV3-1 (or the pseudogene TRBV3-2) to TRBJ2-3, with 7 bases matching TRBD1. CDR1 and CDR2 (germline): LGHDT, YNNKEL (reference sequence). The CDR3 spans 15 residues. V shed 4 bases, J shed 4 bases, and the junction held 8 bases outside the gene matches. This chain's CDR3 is CASSRVGQRADTQYF. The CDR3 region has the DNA TGTGCCAGCAGCCGCGTGGGACAGAGGGCAGATACGCAGTATTTT.

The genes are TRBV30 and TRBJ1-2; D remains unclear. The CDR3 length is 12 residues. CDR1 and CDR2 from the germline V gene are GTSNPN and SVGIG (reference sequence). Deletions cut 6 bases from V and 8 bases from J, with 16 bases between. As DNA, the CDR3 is TGTGCCTGTGAGACTAGAACGGGAGGCTACACCTTC. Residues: CACETRTGGYTF.

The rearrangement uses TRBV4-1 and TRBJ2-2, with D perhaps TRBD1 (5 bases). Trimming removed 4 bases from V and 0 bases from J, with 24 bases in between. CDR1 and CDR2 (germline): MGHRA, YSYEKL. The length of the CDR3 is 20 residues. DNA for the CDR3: TGCGCCAGCAGCCCCACTAAAAAGACGGACAAATCCCCGAACACCGGGGAGCTGTTTTTT. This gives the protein CASSPTKKTDKSPNTGELFF.

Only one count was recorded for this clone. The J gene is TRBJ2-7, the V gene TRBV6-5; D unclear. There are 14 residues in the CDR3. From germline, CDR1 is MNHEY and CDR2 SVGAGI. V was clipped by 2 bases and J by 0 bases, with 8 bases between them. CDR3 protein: CASSYGQYSYEQYV. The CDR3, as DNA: TGTGCCAGCAGTTACGGGCAGTACTCCTACGAGCAGTACGTC.